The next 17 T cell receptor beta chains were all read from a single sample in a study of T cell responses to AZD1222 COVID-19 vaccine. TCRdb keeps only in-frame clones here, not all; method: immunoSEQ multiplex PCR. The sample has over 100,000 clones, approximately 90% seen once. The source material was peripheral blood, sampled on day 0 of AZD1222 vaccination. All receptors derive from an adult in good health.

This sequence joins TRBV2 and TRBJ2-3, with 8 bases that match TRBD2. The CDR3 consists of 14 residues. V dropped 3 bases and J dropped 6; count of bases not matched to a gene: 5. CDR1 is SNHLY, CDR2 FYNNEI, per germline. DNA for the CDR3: TGTGCCAGCAGTGAGGCCAGCGGGAGTGATACGCAGTATTTT. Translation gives CASSEASGSDTQYF. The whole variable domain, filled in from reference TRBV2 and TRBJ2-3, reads EPEVTQTPSHQVTQMGQEVILRCVPISNHLYFYWYRQILGQKVEFLVSFYNNEISEKSEIFDDQFSVERPDGSNFTLKIRSTKLEDSAMYFCASSEASGSDTQYFGPGTRLTVL.

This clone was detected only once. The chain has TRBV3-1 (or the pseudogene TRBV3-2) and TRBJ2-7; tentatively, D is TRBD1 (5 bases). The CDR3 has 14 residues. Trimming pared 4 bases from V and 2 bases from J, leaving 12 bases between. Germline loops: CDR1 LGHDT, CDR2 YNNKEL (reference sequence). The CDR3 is CASSPRTSTYEQYF. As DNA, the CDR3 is TGTGCCAGCAGCCCCCGGACAAGCACCTACGAGCAGTACTTC.

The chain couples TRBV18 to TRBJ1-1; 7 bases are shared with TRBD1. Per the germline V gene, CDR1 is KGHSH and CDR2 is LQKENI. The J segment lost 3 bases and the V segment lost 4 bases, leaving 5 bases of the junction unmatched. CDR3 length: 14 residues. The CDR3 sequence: CASSLSQGDTEAFF. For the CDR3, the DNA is TGTGCCAGCTCACTCTCCCAGGGGGACACTGAAGCTTTCTTT.

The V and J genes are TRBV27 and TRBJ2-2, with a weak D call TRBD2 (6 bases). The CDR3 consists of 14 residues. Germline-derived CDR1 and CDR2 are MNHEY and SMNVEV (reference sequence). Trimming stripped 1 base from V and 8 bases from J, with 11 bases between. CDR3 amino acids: CASSLYGGTGELFF. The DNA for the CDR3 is TGTGCCAGCAGTTTATATGGGGGGACGGGGGAGCTGTTTTTT.

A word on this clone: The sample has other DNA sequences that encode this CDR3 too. The CDR3 nucleotides read TGTGCCAGCAGCTTAGAGCGCGGCACTGAAGCTTTCTTT. This gives the protein CASSLERGTEAFF. The rearrangement joins TRBV11-2 to TRBJ1-1; D remains unclear. The CDR3 has 13 amino acids. Germline V gene lookup returns CDR1 SGHAT and CDR2 FQNNGV. Deletions cut 0 bases from V and 4 bases from J, with 6 bases between.

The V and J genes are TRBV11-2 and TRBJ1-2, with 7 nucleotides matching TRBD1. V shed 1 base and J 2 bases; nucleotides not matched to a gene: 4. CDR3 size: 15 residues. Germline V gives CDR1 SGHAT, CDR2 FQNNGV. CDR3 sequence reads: CASSLGQGDNYGYTF. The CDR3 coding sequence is TGTGCCAGCAGCTTAGGGCAGGGGGACAACTATGGCTACACCTTC.

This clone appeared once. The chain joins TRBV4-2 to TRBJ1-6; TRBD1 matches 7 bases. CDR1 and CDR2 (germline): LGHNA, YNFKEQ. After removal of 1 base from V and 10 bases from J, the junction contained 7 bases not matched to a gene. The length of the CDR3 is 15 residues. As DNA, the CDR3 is TGTGCCAGCAGCCAAGTGACAGGGCGGGAATCACCCCTCCACTTT. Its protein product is CASSQVTGRESPLHF.

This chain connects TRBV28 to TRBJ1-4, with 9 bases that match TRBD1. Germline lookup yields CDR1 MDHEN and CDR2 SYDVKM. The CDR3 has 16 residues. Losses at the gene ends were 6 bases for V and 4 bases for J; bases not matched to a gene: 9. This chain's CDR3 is CASRLNHRGLNEKLFF. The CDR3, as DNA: TGTGCCAGCAGGCTGAACCACAGGGGGCTTAATGAAAAACTGTTTTTT.

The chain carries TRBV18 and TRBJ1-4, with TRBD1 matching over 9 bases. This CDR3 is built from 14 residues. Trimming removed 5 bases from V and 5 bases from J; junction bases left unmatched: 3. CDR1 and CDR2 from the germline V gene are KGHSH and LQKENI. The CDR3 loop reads CASSRGQGNEKLFF. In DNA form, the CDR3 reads TGTGCCAGCTCAAGGGGACAGGGAAATGAAAAACTGTTTTTT.

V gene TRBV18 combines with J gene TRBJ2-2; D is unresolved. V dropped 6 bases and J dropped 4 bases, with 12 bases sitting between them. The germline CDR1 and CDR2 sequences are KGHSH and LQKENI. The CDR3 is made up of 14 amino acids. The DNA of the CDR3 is TGTGCCAGCTCCCCTGAGACCCTCACCGGGGAGCTGTTTTTT. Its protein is CASSPETLTGELFF.

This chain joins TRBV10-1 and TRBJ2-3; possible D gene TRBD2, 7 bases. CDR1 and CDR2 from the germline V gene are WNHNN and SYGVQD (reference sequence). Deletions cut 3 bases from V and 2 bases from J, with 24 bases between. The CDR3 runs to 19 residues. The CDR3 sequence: CASSDLGGGPGTNTDTQYF. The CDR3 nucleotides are TGCGCCAGCAGTGATTTAGGGGGGGGACCGGGAACTAACACAGATACGCAGTATTTT.

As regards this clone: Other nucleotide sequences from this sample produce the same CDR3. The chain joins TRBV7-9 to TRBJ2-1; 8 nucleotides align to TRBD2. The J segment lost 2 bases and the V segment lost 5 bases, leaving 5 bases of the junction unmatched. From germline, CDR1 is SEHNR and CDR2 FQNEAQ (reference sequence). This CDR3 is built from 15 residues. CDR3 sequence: CASSRTSGPYNEQFF. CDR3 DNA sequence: TGTGCCAGCAGCCGCACTAGCGGCCCCTACAATGAGCAGTTCTTC.

CDR3 residues: CATSHFRDRSYEQYF. The CDR3 DNA reads as TGTGCCACCAGTCACTTTCGGGACAGATCCTACGAGCAGTACTTC. The rearrangement uses TRBV24-1 and TRBJ2-7; 7 positions agree with TRBD1. The J segment lost 1 base and the V segment lost 6 bases, leaving 8 bases of the junction unmatched. CDR1 and CDR2 (germline): KGHDR, SFDVKD. CDR3 length: 15 residues.

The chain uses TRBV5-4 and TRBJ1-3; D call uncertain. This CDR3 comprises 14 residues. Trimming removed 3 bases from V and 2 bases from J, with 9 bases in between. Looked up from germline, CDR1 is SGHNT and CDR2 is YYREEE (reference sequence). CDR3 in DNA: TGTGCCAGCAGCTCGCAAAATCCTGGAAACACCATATATTTT. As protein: CASSSQNPGNTIYF.

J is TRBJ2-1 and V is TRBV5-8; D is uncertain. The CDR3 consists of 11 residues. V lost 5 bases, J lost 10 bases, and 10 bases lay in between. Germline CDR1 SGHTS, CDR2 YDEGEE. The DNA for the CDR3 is TGTGCCAGCAGGCGCGATTGGGAGCAGTTCTTC. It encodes CASRRDWEQFF.

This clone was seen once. CDR3 DNA sequence: TGTGCCAGCAGTCCAAGCGGGAGGCTACGGTTCTTC. This translates into CASSPSGRLRFF. The V call is TRBV2, the J call TRBJ2-1; 9 positions agree with TRBD2. The germline CDR1 and CDR2 sequences are SNHLY and FYNNEI. The ends lost 5 bases at V and 15 bases at J; junction bases unmatched: 8. This CDR3 comprises 12 residues.

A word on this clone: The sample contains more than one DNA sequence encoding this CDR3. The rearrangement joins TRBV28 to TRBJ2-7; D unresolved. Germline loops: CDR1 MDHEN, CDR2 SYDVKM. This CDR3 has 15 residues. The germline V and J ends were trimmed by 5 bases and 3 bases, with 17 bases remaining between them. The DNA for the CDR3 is TGTGCCAGCAGTCTCGCCGGAACCACGAACTACGAGCAGTACTTC. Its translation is CASSLAGTTNYEQYF.